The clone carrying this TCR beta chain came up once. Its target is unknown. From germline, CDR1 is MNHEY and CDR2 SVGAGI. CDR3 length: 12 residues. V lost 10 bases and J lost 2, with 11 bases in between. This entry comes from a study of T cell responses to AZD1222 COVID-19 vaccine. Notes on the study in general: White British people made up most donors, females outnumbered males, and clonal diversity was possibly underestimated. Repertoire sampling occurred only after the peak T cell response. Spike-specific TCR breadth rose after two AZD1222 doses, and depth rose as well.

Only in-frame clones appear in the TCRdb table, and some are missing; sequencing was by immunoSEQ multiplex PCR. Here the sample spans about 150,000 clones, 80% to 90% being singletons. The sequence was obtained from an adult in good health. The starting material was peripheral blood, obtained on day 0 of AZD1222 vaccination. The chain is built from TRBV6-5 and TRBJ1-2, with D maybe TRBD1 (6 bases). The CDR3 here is CATLGGNYGYTF. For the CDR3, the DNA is TGTGCCACCCTAGGGGGGAACTATGGCTACACCTTC.